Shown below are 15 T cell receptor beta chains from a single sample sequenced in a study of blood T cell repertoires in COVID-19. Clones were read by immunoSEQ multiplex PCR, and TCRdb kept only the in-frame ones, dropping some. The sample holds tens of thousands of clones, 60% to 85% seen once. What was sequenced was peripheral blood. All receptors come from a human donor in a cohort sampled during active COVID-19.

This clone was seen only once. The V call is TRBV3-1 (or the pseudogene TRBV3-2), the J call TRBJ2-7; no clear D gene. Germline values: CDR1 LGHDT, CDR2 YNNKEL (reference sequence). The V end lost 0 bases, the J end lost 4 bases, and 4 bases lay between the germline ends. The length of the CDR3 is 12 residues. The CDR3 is CASSQDKYEQYF. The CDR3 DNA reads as TGTGCCAGCAGCCAAGATAAATACGAGCAGTACTTC.

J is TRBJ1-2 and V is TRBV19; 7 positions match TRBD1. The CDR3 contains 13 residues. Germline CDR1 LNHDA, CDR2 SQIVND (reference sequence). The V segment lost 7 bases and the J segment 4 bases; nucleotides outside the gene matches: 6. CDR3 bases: TGTGCCAGTAAGGTCAGGGGGAGCTATGGCTACACCTTC. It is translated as CASKVRGSYGYTF.

Written as DNA, the CDR3 is TGTGCCAGCAGCTATTTAACCTCGAGCGGGGGCTCAAGAGAGACCCAGTACTTC. It translates to CASSYLTSSGGSRETQYF. This chain joins TRBV5-8 and TRBJ2-5; 8 bases map to TRBD2. Germline loops: CDR1 SGHTS, CDR2 YDEGEE. The CDR3 has 18 residues. Trimming took 3 bases from V and 4 from J; bases not matched to a gene: 17.

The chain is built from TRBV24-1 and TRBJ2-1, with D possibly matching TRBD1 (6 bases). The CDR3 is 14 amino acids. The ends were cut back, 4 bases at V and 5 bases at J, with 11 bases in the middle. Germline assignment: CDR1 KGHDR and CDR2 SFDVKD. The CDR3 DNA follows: TGTGCCACCAGTGACGGTCGGACAGACAATGAGCAGTTCTTC. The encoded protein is CATSDGRTDNEQFF.

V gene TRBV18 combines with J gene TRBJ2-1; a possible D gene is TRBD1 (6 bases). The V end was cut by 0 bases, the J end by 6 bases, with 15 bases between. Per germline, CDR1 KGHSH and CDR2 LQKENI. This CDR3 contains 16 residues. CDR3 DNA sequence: TGTGCCAGCTCACCACCGTTGGGGGCTACCCCCAATGAGCAGTTCTTC. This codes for CASSPPLGATPNEQFF. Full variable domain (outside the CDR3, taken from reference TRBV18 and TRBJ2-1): NAGVMQNPRHLVRRRGQEARLRCSPMKGHSHVYWYRQLPEEGLKFMVYLQKENIIDESGMPKERFSAEFPKEGPSILRIQQVVRGDSAAYFCASSPPLGATPNEQFFGPGTRLTVL.

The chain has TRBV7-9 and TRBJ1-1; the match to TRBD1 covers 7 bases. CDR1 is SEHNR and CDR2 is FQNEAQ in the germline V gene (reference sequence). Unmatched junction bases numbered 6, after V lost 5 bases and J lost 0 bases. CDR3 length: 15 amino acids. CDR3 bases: TGTGCCAGCAGCACCCGACAGGGTCTGAACACTGAAGCTTTCTTT. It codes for CASSTRQGLNTEAFF.

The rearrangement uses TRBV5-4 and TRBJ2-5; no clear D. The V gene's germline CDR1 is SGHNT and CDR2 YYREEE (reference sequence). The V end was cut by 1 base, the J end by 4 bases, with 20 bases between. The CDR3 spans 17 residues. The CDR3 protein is CASSLTLAWVQAETQYF. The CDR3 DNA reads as TGTGCCAGCAGCTTGACGCTGGCCTGGGTCCAGGCAGAGACCCAGTACTTC.

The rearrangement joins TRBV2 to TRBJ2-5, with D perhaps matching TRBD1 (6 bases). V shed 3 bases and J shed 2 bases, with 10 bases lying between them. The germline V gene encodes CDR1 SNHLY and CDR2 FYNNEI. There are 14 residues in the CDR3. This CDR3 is CASSDPTGQETQYF. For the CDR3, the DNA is TGTGCCAGCAGTGACCCGACAGGACAAGAGACCCAGTACTTC. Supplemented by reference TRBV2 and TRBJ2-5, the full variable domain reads EPEVTQTPSHQVTQMGQEVILRCVPISNHLYFYWYRQILGQKVEFLVSFYNNEISEKSEIFDDQFSVERPDGSNFTLKIRSTKLEDSAMYFCASSDPTGQETQYFGPGTRLLVL.

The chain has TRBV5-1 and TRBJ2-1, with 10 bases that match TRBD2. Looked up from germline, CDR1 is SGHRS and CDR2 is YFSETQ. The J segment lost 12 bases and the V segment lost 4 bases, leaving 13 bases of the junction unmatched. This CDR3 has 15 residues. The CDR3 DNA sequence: TGCGCCAGCAGCCCGGGACTAGCGCTAAGGGAGGGGCAGTTCTTC. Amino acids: CASSPGLALREGQFF.

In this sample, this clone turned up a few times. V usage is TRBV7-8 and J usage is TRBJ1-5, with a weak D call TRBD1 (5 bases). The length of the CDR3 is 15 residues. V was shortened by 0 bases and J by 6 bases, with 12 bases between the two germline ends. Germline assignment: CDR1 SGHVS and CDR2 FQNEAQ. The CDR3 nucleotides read TGTGCCAGCAGCTTAGCGACCGGGCAGGGTCAGCCCCAGCATTTT. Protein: CASSLATGQGQPQHF.

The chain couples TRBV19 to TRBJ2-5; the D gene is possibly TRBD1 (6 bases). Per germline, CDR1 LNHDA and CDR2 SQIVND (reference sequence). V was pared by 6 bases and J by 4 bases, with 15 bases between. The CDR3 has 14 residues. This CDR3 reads CASRKDSSRETQYF. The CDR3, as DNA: TGTGCCAGTAGAAAGGACAGTTCCCGAGAGACCCAGTACTTC. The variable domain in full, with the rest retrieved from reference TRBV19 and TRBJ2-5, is DGGITQSPKYLFRKEGQNVTLSCEQNLNHDAMYWYRQDPGQGLRLIYYSQIVNDFQKGDIAEGYSVSREKKESFPLTVTSAQKNPTAFYLCASRKDSSRETQYFGPGTRLLVL.

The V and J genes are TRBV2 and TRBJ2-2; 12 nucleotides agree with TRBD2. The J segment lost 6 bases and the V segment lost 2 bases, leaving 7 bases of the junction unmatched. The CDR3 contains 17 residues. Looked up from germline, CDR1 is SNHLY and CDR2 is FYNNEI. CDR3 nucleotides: TGTGCCAGCAGTGAAAGGGCTAGCGGGAGGGCCTCCGGGGAGCTGTTTTTT. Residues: CASSERASGRASGELFF. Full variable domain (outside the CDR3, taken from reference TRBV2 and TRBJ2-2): EPEVTQTPSHQVTQMGQEVILRCVPISNHLYFYWYRQILGQKVEFLVSFYNNEISEKSEIFDDQFSVERPDGSNFTLKIRSTKLEDSAMYFCASSERASGRASGELFFGEGSRLTVL.

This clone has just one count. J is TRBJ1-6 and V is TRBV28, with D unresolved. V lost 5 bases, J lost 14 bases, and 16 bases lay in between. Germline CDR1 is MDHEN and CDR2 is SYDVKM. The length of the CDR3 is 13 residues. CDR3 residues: CASSPPLLRALHF. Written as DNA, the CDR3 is TGTGCCAGCAGTCCCCCCTTGTTGAGGGCCCTCCACTTT.

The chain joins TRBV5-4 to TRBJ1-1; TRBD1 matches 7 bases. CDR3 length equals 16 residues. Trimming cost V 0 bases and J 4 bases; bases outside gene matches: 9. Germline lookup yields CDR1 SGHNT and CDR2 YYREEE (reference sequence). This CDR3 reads CASSLDLTGVGTEAFF. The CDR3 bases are TGTGCCAGCAGCTTGGATCTAACAGGGGTGGGCACTGAAGCTTTCTTT.

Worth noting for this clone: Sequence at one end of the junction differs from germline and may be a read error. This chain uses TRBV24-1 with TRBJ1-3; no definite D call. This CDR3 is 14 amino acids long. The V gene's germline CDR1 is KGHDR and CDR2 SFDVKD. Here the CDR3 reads CATTDPRVGNTIYF. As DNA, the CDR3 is TGTGCCACCACTGATCCTCGTGTTGGAAACACCATATATTTT.